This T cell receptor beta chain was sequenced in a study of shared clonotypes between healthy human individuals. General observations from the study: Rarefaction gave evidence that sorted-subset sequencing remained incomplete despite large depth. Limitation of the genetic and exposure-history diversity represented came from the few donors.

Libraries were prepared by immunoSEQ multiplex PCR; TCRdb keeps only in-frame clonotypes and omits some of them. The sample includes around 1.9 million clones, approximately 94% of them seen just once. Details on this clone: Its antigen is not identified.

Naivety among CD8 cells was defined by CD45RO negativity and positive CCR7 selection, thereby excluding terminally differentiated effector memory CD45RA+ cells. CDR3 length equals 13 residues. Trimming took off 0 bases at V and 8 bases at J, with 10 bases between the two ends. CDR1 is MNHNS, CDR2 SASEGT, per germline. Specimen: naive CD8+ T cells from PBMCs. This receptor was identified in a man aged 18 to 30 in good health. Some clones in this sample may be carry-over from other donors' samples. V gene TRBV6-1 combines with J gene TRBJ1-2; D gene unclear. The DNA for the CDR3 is TGTGCCAGCAGTGAAGCGAATCTGGTCGGCTACACCTTC. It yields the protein CASSEANLVGYTF.